The 12 T cell receptor beta chains below all came from one sample that was sequenced in a study of T cells after yellow fever vaccination. TCRdb redid the calling of the 5' RACE reads with MiXCR, one entry per CDR3 protein. In the table there are roughly 320,000 distinct CDR3 sequences, about 10% of which are singletons. The sample consisted of CD4+ T cells sorted from PBMCs, taken 45 days after the yellow fever booster vaccination. The origin of the receptors is a man aged 18-30 years who received the YFV17D yellow fever vaccine.

The rearrangement uses TRBV7-2 and TRBJ2-3, with 9 bases aligning to TRBD2. Germline CDR1 and CDR2: SGHTA and FQGNSA. V trimming: 8 bases; J trimming: 2 bases; junction bases outside the gene matches: 2. This CDR3 contains 13 residues. The CDR3: CASGGGDTDTQYF. As DNA, the CDR3 is TGTGCCAGCGGCGGGGGGGACACAGATACGCAGTATTTT.

The chain employs TRBV6-2 or TRBV6-3 and TRBJ2-1, with 15 bases lining up with TRBD2. Germline V CDR1 and CDR2: MNHEY, SVGEGT. The CDR3 has 20 amino acids. V lost 6 bases, J lost 0 bases, and 12 bases stayed unmatched. The CDR3 is CASSPIPGLAGGGSYNEQFF. The CDR3 DNA reads TGTGCCAGCAGCCCGATCCCGGGACTAGCGGGGGGAGGCTCCTACAATGAGCAGTTCTTC.

This clonotype has more than one count but fewer than ten. This chain uses TRBV29-1 with TRBJ2-3; D is unresolved. The germline CDR1 and CDR2 sequences are SQVTM and ANQGSEA. The CDR3 covers 10 residues. Trimming left V 5 bases short and J 8 bases short, with 8 bases between. Here the CDR3 reads CSVTRGTQYF. The CDR3 nucleotides read TGCAGCGTTACGCGTGGTACGCAGTATTTT.

Ten or more counts support this clonotype. J is TRBJ2-7 and V is TRBV5-1; 9 positions agree with TRBD1. CDR3 length equals 16 residues. V lost 2 bases, J lost 3 bases, and 9 bases stayed unmatched. The V gene's germline CDR1 is SGHRS and CDR2 YFSETQ. The CDR3 nucleotides read TGCGCCAGCAGCTTCGGATCCGGGACAGGGATCTACGAGCAGTACTTC. The encoded protein is CASSFGSGTGIYEQYF.

The sample holds a few counts of this clonotype. The gene calls are TRBV4-1 and TRBJ1-5; a possible D gene is TRBD1 (5 bases). The V end lost 0 bases, the J end lost 6 bases, and 6 bases lay between the germline ends. This CDR3 comprises 13 residues. Looked up from germline, CDR1 is MGHRA and CDR2 is YSYEKL. CDR3 residues: CASSQDGAQPQHF. The CDR3, as DNA: TGCGCCAGCAGCCAAGACGGGGCTCAGCCCCAGCATTTT.

This clonotype was seen only a few times. The chain is built from TRBV6-5 and TRBJ2-3; the match to TRBD2 covers 7 bases. J lost 6 bases, V lost 6 bases, and 12 bases had no gene match. Germline V gives CDR1 MNHEY, CDR2 SVGAGI. The CDR3 is 15 residues long. In DNA form, the CDR3 reads TGTGCCAGCAGCTATAGCGGGTTCCCGAGGGATACGCAGTATTTT. This codes for CASSYSGFPRDTQYF.

This clonotype was picked up a small number of times. The chain uses TRBV12-3 or TRBV12-4 and TRBJ1-5; 9 bases map to TRBD1. CDR3 size: 19 residues. V dropped 1 base and J dropped 0; count of bases not matched to a gene: 10. The CDR3 DNA sequence: TGTGCCAGCAGTTTAGGCTTCGGGACAGGGACCGATAGCAATCAGCCCCAGCATTTT. It is translated as CASSLGFGTGTDSNQPQHF.

This chain connects TRBV6-6 to TRBJ2-6; no reliable D call. This CDR3 spans 15 amino acids. V was shortened by 7 bases and J by 0 bases, with 10 bases between the two germline ends. The germline V gene encodes CDR1 MNHNY and CDR2 SVGAGI (reference sequence). CDR3 nucleotide sequence: TGTGCCAGCAAGCATACCATCTCTGGGGCCAACGTCCTGACTTTC. The encoded protein is CASKHTISGANVLTF.

The chain is built from TRBV14 and TRBJ1-6; 7 nucleotides match TRBD1. CDR1 is SGHDN and CDR2 is FVKESK in the germline V gene. V gave up 2 bases and J gave up 10 bases; unmatched junction bases: 5. The length of the CDR3 is 14 residues. In DNA form, the CDR3 reads TGTGCCAGCAGCCAACAGACAGGGATGTCACCCCTCCACTTT. The encoded protein is CASSQQTGMSPLHF.

The CDR3 loop reads CASSPVDGEWELFF. The CDR3 DNA is TGCGCCAGCAGCCCCGTGGACGGCGAATGGGAACTGTTTTTT. The chain combines TRBV4-1 with TRBJ1-4; no reliable D call. Germline loops: CDR1 MGHRA, CDR2 YSYEKL. V lost 4 bases, J lost 12 bases, and 18 bases lay in between. The CDR3 contains 14 residues.

This clonotype was recorded a few times. V is TRBV7-2 and J is TRBJ1-6; D ambiguous. V was cut by 3 bases and J by 5 bases, with 5 bases left in between. The CDR3 is 13 amino acids. Per germline, CDR1 SGHTA and CDR2 FQGNSA. The chain's CDR3 is CASSFTDNSPLHF. Written as DNA, the CDR3 is TGTGCCAGCAGCTTCACAGATAATTCACCCCTCCACTTT. The full variable domain, with the rest looked up from reference TRBV7-2 and TRBJ1-6, is GAGVSQSPSNKVTEKGKDVELRCDPISGHTALYWYRQSLGQGLEFLIYFQGNSAPDKSGLPSDRFSAERTGGSVSTLTIQRTQQEDSAVYLCASSFTDNSPLHFGNGTRLTVT.

This clonotype appeared a few times. V and J are TRBV29-1 and TRBJ2-1; possibly TRBD1 for D (6 bases). Per the germline V gene, CDR1 is SQVTM and CDR2 is ANQGSEA. V lost 8 bases and J lost 4, with 15 bases in between. There are 13 residues in the CDR3. The CDR3 spells CSLRAGTYNEQFF. CDR3 coding DNA: TGCAGCTTGAGGGCAGGGACATACAATGAGCAGTTCTTC.